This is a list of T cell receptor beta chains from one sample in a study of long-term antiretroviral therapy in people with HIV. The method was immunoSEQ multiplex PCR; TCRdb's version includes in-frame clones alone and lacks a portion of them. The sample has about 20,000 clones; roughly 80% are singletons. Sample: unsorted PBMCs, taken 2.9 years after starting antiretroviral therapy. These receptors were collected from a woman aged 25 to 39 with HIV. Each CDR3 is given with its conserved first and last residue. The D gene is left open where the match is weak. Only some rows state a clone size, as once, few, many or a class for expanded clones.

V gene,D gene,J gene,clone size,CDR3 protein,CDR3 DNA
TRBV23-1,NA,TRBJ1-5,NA,CACGPQDSSLEWSNQPQHF,TGCGCCTGCGGACCTCAAGACAGTTCCCTTGAGTGGAGCAATCAGCCCCAGCATTTT
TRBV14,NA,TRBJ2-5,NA,CASSQVSNLQETQYF,TGTGCCAGCAGCCAGGTCTCTAACCTCCAAGAGACCCAGTACTTC
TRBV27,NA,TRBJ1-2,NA,CASSSPGQRNYGYTF,TGTGCCAGCAGTTCCCCGGGCCAGCGGAACTATGGCTACACCTTC
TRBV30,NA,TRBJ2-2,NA,CAWSVVRTNTGELFF,TGTGCCTGGAGTGTAGTACGGACGAACACCGGGGAGCTGTTTTTT
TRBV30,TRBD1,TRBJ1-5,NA,CAWSSKTGDKYSNQPQHF,TGTGCCTGGAGCTCGAAGACAGGGGATAAATATAGCAATCAGCCCCAGCATTTT
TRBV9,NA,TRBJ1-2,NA,CASSVTATGYTF,TGTGCCAGCAGCGTGACAGCAACAGGCTACACCTTC
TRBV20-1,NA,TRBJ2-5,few,CSASVETQYF,TGCAGTGCTAGCGTTGAGACCCAGTACTTC
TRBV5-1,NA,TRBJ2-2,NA,CASHYRGTGELFF,TGCGCCAGCCACTATCGGGGTACCGGGGAGCTGTTTTTT
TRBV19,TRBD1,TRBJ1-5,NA,CASSYGTGINQPQHF,TGTGCCAGTTCTTACGGGACAGGGATTAATCAGCCCCAGCATTTT
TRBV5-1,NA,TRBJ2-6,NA,CASSSFQGSGANVLTF,TGCGCCAGCAGTTCTTTTCAAGGCTCTGGGGCCAACGTCCTGACTTTC
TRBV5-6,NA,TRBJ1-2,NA,CASRPLGEDYGYTF,TGTGCCAGCAGACCGTTGGGGGAGGACTATGGCTACACCTTC
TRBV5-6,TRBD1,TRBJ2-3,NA,CASSLGQGETDTQYF,TGTGCCAGCAGCTTAGGACAGGGGGAAACAGATACGCAGTATTTT
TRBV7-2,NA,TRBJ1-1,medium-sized,CASSSHNIAEAFF,TGTGCCAGCAGCTCCCATAATATTGCTGAAGCTTTCTTT
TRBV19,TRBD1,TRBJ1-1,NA,CASSISRGRGTEAFF,TGTGCCAGTAGTATAAGCAGGGGGCGAGGAACTGAAGCTTTCTTT
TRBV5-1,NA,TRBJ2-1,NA,CASSLAGPRVAAVQAYNEQFF,TGCGCCAGCAGCTTGGCCGGTCCTAGAGTAGCGGCCGTCCAAGCCTACAATGAGCAGTTCTTC
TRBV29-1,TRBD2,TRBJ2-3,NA,CSVGTSGATDTQYF,TGCAGCGTTGGGACTAGCGGGGCCACAGATACGCAGTATTTT
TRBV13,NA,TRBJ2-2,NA,CASSLGTPNTGELFF,TGTGCCAGCAGCTTAGGAACACCTAACACCGGGGAGCTGTTTTTT
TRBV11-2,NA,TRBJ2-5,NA,CASSGRPAPWETQYF,TGTGCCAGCAGCGGTCGTCCCGCCCCTTGGGAGACCCAGTACTTC
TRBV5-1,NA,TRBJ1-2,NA,CASSFYRLEGYTF,TGCGCCAGCAGCTTTTATCGTCTGGAGGGCTACACCTTC
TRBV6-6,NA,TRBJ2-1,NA,CASSYSYSMNEQFF,TGTGCCAGCAGTTACTCTTACAGTATGAATGAGCAGTTCTTC
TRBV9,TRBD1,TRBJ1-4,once,CASSAQGARANEKLFF,TGTGCCAGCAGCGCGCAGGGGGCGCGGGCTAATGAAAAACTGTTTTTT
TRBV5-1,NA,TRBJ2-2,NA,CASSLGQTTGELFF,TGCGCCAGCAGCTTGGGACAGACCACCGGGGAGCTGTTTTTT
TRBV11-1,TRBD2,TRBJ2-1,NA,CASSLVRLAGGQNEQFF,TGTGCCAGCAGCTTAGTGCGGCTAGCGGGGGGGCAGAATGAGCAGTTCTTC
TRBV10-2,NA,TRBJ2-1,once,CASSPRVGGQNEQFF,TGCGCCAGCAGCCCAAGGGTGGGGGGGCAGAATGAGCAGTTCTTC
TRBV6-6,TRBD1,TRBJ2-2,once,CASSRQGSNTGELFF,TGTGCCAGCAGTAGACAGGGATCGAACACCGGGGAGCTGTTTTTT
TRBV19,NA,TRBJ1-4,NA,CATRGGLYEKLFF,TGTGCCACGAGGGGAGGGTTGTATGAAAAACTGTTTTTT
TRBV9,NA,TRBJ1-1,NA,CASSVEKQINTEAFF,TGTGCCAGCAGCGTAGAGAAACAGATAAACACTGAAGCTTTCTTT
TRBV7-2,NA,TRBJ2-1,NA,CASSLGGSYNEQFF,TGTGCCAGCAGCTTAGGGGGCTCCTACAATGAGCAGTTCTTC
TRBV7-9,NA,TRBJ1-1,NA,CASSPWGGEAFF,TGTGCCAGCAGCCCCTGGGGGGGTGAAGCTTTCTTT
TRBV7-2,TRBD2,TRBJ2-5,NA,CASSPGGLAGGKTQYF,TGTGCCAGCAGCCCTGGGGGACTAGCGGGGGGAAAGACCCAGTACTTC
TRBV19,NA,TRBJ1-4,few,CASALSGGEKLFF,TGTGCCAGTGCCCTGTCAGGAGGCGAAAAACTGTTTTTT
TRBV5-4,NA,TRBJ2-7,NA,CASSINGEQYF,TGTGCCAGCAGCATAAATGGCGAGCAGTACTTC
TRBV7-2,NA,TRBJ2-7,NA,CASSLGRVSYEQYF,TGTGCCAGCAGCTTAGGGAGGGTCTCCTACGAGCAGTACTTC
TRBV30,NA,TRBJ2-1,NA,CAWSRTAGATQFF,TGTGCCTGGAGCCGCACGGCGGGGGCCACGCAGTTCTTC
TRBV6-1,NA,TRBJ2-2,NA,CASSAPAGPNTGELFF,TGTGCCAGCAGTGCCCCGGCGGGCCCGAACACCGGGGAGCTGTTTTTT
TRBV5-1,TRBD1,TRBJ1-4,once,CASSLQGSANEKLFF,TGCGCCAGCAGCCTACAGGGGAGCGCTAATGAAAAACTGTTTTTT
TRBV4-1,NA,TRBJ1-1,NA,CASSQDSGTEAFF,TGCGCCAGCAGCCAAGATTCCGGGACTGAAGCTTTCTTT
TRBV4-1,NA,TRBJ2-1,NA,CASSQELVGGGYNEQFF,TGCGCCAGCAGCCAAGAATTGGTAGGGGGAGGGTACAATGAGCAGTTCTTC
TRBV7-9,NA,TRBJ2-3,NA,CASSLMSADTQYF,TGTGCCAGCAGCTTAATGTCCGCGGATACGCAGTATTTT
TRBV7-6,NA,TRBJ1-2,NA,CASSLGQGTYGYTF,TGTGCCAGCAGCTTAGGGCAGGGAACCTATGGCTACACCTTC
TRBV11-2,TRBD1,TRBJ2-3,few,CASSLESGRGRRDTQYF,TGTGCCAGCAGCTTAGAAAGCGGCAGGGGGCGCCGTGATACGCAGTATTTT
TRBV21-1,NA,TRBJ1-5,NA,CASSKGQGTQPQHF,TGTGCCAGCAGCAAAGGACAGGGTACTCAGCCCCAGCATTTT